The 24 T cell receptor beta chains below come from one sample, sequenced in a study of response to subunit inactivated influenza vaccine. TCRdb re-analysed the RT-PCR reads in MiXCR, keeping a single row per CDR3 protein. The data show 500,000 to 650,000 distinct CDR3 sequences, around 8% seen once. This material consisted of PBMCs from blood, taken about 23 months after vaccination. All receptors derive from a man aged 50 to 69 who received an inactivated influenza vaccine.

Concerning this clonotype itself: At one of its ends the junction is not consistent with the germline gene, which may arise from a read error. The rearrangement links TRBV4-1 to TRBJ1-4; D may be TRBD1 (6 bases). The CDR3 spans 13 residues. Germline CDR1 is MGHRA and CDR2 is YSYEKL. DNA for the CDR3: TGCGCCAGCAGCGGGGGCAACAGTGAAAAACGGTTTTTT. Translating it yields CASSGGNSEKRFF.

On this clonotype: At one of its ends the junction is not consistent with the germline gene, which may arise from a read error. This sequence joins TRBV27 and TRBJ1-2; no clear D. The germline CDR1 and CDR2 sequences are MNHEY and SMNVEV (reference sequence). The CDR3 sequence is 9 residues long. The CDR3 bases are TGTGCCAGCAGTTCAATACCCCCCTTC. Translation: CASSSIPPF.

This clonotype showed up many times. The chain joins TRBV10-3 to TRBJ2-3, with TRBD2 matching 9 bases. Trimming took 6 bases from V and 3 from J; bases not matched to a gene: 4. The CDR3 contains 14 residues. In germline, CDR1 is ENHRY, CDR2 SYGVKD. CDR3 in DNA: TGTGCCATCAGGCCGCGGGGGGGAACAGATACGCAGTATTTT. Amino acid sequence: CAIRPRGGTDTQYF.

This clonotype turned up a few times. The rearrangement joins TRBV14 to TRBJ2-7, with 7 bases lining up with TRBD1. This CDR3 has 14 amino acids. CDR1 is SGHDN, CDR2 FVKESK, per germline. J was trimmed by 2 bases and V by 2 bases; bases with no gene match: 3. CDR3: CASSQLGQTYEQYF. CDR3 bases: TGTGCCAGCAGCCAACTGGGACAGACCTACGAGCAGTACTTC.

This clonotype was seen a handful of times. The chain carries TRBV27 and TRBJ2-6; tentatively, D is TRBD2 (6 bases). The CDR3 is 15 amino acids. Trimming cost V 2 bases and J 4 bases, with 9 bases left between them. Germline CDR1 and CDR2: MNHEY and SMNVEV (reference sequence). The DNA for the CDR3 is TGTGCCAGCAGTTTAGGGACTCTAGGGGCCAACGTCCTGACTTTC. It translates to CASSLGTLGANVLTF.

This clonotype has only a few counts. This chain links TRBV4-3 with TRBJ2-1; 9 bases line up with TRBD2. The germline V gene encodes CDR1 LGHNA and CDR2 YSLEER. Trimming cost V 4 bases and J 6 bases; bases outside gene matches: 7. This CDR3 comprises 15 residues. CDR3 protein: CASSPRLAALNEQFF. CDR3 nucleotides: TGCGCCAGCAGCCCCCGACTAGCGGCTCTCAATGAGCAGTTCTTC.

This clonotype was seen only a few times. The chain couples TRBV6-1 to TRBJ2-3, with 9 positions matching TRBD2. The germline V gene has CDR1 MNHNS and CDR2 SASEGT. The CDR3 spans 15 residues. Germline trimming cut 6 bases from V and 0 bases from J; bases unmatched to any gene: 4. The CDR3 sequence is CASRRLAVSTDTQYF. The CDR3 bases are TGTGCCAGCAGGAGACTAGCGGTTAGCACAGATACGCAGTATTTT.

There are a few counts of this clonotype. The CDR3 region has the DNA TGCGCCAGCAGACCCTTTCAGGGGATCCTTTCCAGATTTTCGAGCTCCTACAATGAGCAGTTCTTC. Its protein is CASRPFQGILSRFSSSYNEQFF. This chain uses TRBV23-1 with TRBJ2-1, with a weak D call TRBD1 (6 bases). TRBV23-1 qualifies as an ORF whose function is uncertain. The CDR3 sequence is 22 residues long. V gave up 6 bases and J gave up 0 bases, with 33 bases separating them.

The chain is built from TRBV7-9 and TRBJ2-7, with D unresolved. Per the germline V gene, CDR1 is SEHNR and CDR2 is FQNEAQ (reference sequence). V was clipped by 9 bases and J by 0 bases, with 12 bases between them. The CDR3 is 13 amino acids. For the CDR3, the DNA is TGTGCCAGTACGACGGAAAGCTCCTACGAGCAGTACTTC. Amino acid sequence: CASTTESSYEQYF.

This clonotype has only a few counts. The rearrangement links TRBV3-1 to TRBJ1-4; D may be TRBD1 (6 bases). CDR3 length equals 13 residues. Trimming took off 4 bases at V and 6 bases at J, with 9 bases between the two ends. Per the germline V gene, CDR1 is LGHDT and CDR2 is YNNKEL (reference sequence). The CDR3 coding sequence is TGTGCCAGCAGCCGCAACAGGGATGAAAAACTGTTTTTT. Protein product: CASSRNRDEKLFF.

The chain combines TRBV20-1 with TRBJ1-5; TRBD1 might be the D (6 bases). V was cut by 1 base and J by 3 bases, with 13 bases left in between. Germline loops: CDR1 DFQATT, CDR2 SNEGSKA (reference sequence). This CDR3 is 15 amino acids long. The CDR3 is CSARAGGTHNQPQHF. CDR3 nucleotides: TGCAGTGCTAGAGCCGGGGGGACACACAATCAGCCCCAGCATTTT.

The rearrangement links TRBV28 to TRBJ1-5; maybe TRBD1 (6 bases). Germline loops: CDR1 MDHEN, CDR2 SYDVKM. The CDR3 is 15 residues long. The V end lost 5 bases, the J end lost 3 bases, and 14 bases lay between the germline ends. In DNA form, the CDR3 reads TGTGCCAGCAGTCACGAGGGGGGGGCCAATCAGCCCCAGCATTTT. Translated: CASSHEGGANQPQHF.

This clonotype was recorded a few times. The V and J genes are TRBV9 and TRBJ2-1; possible D gene TRBD2, 6 bases. There are 15 residues in the CDR3. Germline V lookup: CDR1 SGDLS, CDR2 YYNGEE. With 0 bases removed from V and 12 bases from J, the gap between germline ends came to 19 bases. The CDR3 DNA follows: TGTGCCAGCAGCGTAGGCTATGGACTACCGGAGGGGCAGTTCTTC. This sequence encodes CASSVGYGLPEGQFF.

This clonotype was seen at least ten times. The V and J genes are TRBV12-3 or TRBV12-4 and TRBJ2-5; D possibly corresponds to TRBD1 (5 bases). Trimming removed 6 bases at V and 6 bases at J, with 20 bases between. CDR3 length: 15 amino acids. The CDR3 coding sequence is TGTGCCAGCAGCGTGGCAGCAGGGCCAGGGAAGACCCAGTACTTC. Residues: CASSVAAGPGKTQYF.

The table lists this clonotype with many counts. At one of its ends the junction is not consistent with the germline gene, which may arise from a read error. V is TRBV12-3 or TRBV12-4 and J is TRBJ2-7; D gene ambiguous. The CDR3 runs 12 residues. The CDR3 sequence: CASSLDPYEQYF. The CDR3 DNA reads as TGTGCCAGCAGCTTAGACCCCTACGAGCAGTACTTC.

This chain uses TRBV5-1 with TRBJ2-2; D perhaps matches TRBD2 (5 bases). The CDR3 extends over 14 amino acids. V was trimmed by 4 bases and J by 1 base, leaving 8 bases between them. Germline V CDR1 and CDR2: SGHRS, YFSETQ. CDR3 in amino acids: CASSLTMNTGELFF. In DNA, the CDR3 is TGCGCCAGCAGCCTGACTATGAACACCGGGGAGCTGTTTTTT.

This clonotype was observed a few times. The chain joins TRBV29-1 to TRBJ1-1; 9 positions match TRBD1. This CDR3 spans 17 amino acids. Unmatched junction bases numbered 11, after V lost 0 bases and J lost 3 bases. Germline lookup yields CDR1 SQVTM and CDR2 ANQGSEA. CDR3: CSVEDNGTGRMYTEAFF. CDR3 nucleotides: TGCAGCGTTGAAGATAACGGGACAGGGAGGATGTACACTGAAGCTTTCTTT. Full variable domain (outside the CDR3, taken from reference TRBV29-1 and TRBJ1-1): SAVISQKPSRDICQRGTSLTIQCQVDSQVTMMFWYRQQPGQSLTLIATANQGSEATYESGFVIDKFPISRPNLTFSTLTVSNMSPEDSSIYLCSVEDNGTGRMYTEAFFGQGTRLTVV.

Many counts were recorded for this clonotype. The chain is built from TRBV20-1 and TRBJ2-3; D perhaps matches TRBD2 (6 bases). The CDR3 sequence is 14 residues long. Germline V lookup: CDR1 DFQATT, CDR2 SNEGSKA (reference sequence). V was clipped by 0 bases and J by 1 base, with 8 bases between them. In nucleotides, the CDR3 is TGCAGTGCTAGAGATATAGCGGGCACAGATACGCAGTATTTT. Translated: CSARDIAGTDTQYF.

The V call is TRBV20-1, the J call TRBJ2-3, with D tentatively TRBD2 (6 bases). Germline CDR1 is DFQATT and CDR2 is SNEGSKA (reference sequence). The CDR3 has 14 amino acids. Trimming stripped 3 bases from V and 3 bases from J, with 13 bases between. CDR3 amino acids: CSASPQAGTDTQYF. CDR3 in DNA: TGCAGTGCTAGCCCCCAGGCGGGGACAGATACGCAGTATTTT.

The V call is TRBV20-1, the J call TRBJ1-6; 7 bases align to TRBD1. With 3 bases clipped from V and 7 bases from J, the junction kept 9 bases outside the gene matches. Germline lookup yields CDR1 DFQATT and CDR2 SNEGSKA (reference sequence). The CDR3 sequence is 15 residues long. The CDR3 bases are TGCAGTGCTAGGGCAGTGACAGGGCGGAATTCACCCCTCCACTTT. It codes for CSARAVTGRNSPLHF.

The chain uses TRBV7-9 and TRBJ1-4; D not certain. V shed 5 bases and J shed 13 bases, with 17 bases lying between them. The CDR3 consists of 13 residues. Germline lookup yields CDR1 SEHNR and CDR2 FQNEAQ (reference sequence). The CDR3 DNA is TGTGCCAGCAGCAAACGGGGAGCGAGAGTACTGTTTTTT. Its translation: CASSKRGARVLFF.

This clonotype was found a few times. This chain connects TRBV20-1 to TRBJ2-5; no firm D call. Germline V gene data show CDR1 as DFQATT and CDR2 as SNEGSKA (reference sequence). Trimming shortened V by 4 bases and J by 2 bases, and 11 bases separated the two germline ends. CDR3 length: 13 residues. This chain's CDR3 is CSATSTSQETQYF. The CDR3 coding sequence is TGCAGTGCTACCAGTACATCACAAGAGACCCAGTACTTC.

The chain recombines TRBV29-1 with TRBJ2-5; 9 bases align to TRBD1. Looked up from germline, CDR1 is SQVTM and CDR2 is ANQGSEA. Trimming cost V 3 bases and J 3 bases; bases outside gene matches: 11. CDR3 length: 16 amino acids. As DNA, the CDR3 is TGCAGCGTTGAGGGGCTGGGACAGGGACCAAAAGAGACCCAGTACTTC. It encodes CSVEGLGQGPKETQYF. Complete variable domain (other parts from reference TRBV29-1 and TRBJ2-5): SAVISQKPSRDICQRGTSLTIQCQVDSQVTMMFWYRQQPGQSLTLIATANQGSEATYESGFVIDKFPISRPNLTFSTLTVSNMSPEDSSIYLCSVEGLGQGPKETQYFGPGTRLLVL.

This clonotype was detected only a few times. The rearrangement links TRBV21-1 to TRBJ2-6; whether TRBD1, the table's D call, matches the DNA was not checked. TRBV21-1 is a pseudogene locus. The CDR3 consists of 19 residues. The CDR3 here is CASSKEDRVEASGANVLTF. The CDR3 nucleotides are TGTGCCAGCAGCAAAGAGGACAGGGTGGAGGCATCTGGGGCCAACGTCCTGACTTTC.